Below, 8 T cell receptor beta chains from the same sample are listed, as sequenced in a study of cytomegalovirus exposure and HLA in healthy donors. Method: immunoSEQ multiplex PCR; TCRdb's copy keeps in-frame clones and lacks some. The profile shows roughly 270,000 clones, roughly 90% of them singletons. Sample: PBMCs. Receptors were obtained from a woman younger than 35 in good health and CMV-seronegative.

This rearrangement joins TRBV29-1 to TRBJ1-5; unclear D gene. This CDR3 spans 13 amino acids. V lost 4 bases and J lost 1, with 8 bases in between. Germline CDR1 and CDR2: SQVTM and ANQGSEA. The CDR3 nucleotides read TGCAGCGTTGGGACTGAAAGCAATCAGCCCCAGCATTTT. Translation: CSVGTESNQPQHF.

This chain uses TRBV4-1 with TRBJ2-3, with 8 bases aligning to TRBD2. Trimming took 3 bases from V and 5 from J; bases not matched to a gene: 13. Germline V gives CDR1 MGHRA, CDR2 YSYEKL. The CDR3 runs to 17 residues. CDR3 nucleotide sequence: TGCGCCAGCAGCCAGGCTTATCCCAGCGGGAGTGAAGATACGCAGTATTTT. The encoded protein is CASSQAYPSGSEDTQYF.

The V call is TRBV14, the J call TRBJ2-7, with D unresolved. The V and J ends lost 4 bases and 1 base respectively, with 14 bases between them. Looked up from germline, CDR1 is SGHDN and CDR2 is FVKESK. The CDR3 length is 15 residues. The CDR3 region is CASSPSVLPSYEQYF. Written as DNA, the CDR3 is TGTGCCAGCAGCCCTTCGGTCCTACCTTCCTACGAGCAGTACTTC.

The chain uses TRBV28 and TRBJ1-6; D might be TRBD1 (5 bases). The CDR3 covers 15 residues. Germline-derived CDR1 and CDR2 are MDHEN and SYDVKM. Trimming removed 3 bases from V and 9 bases from J, with 15 bases in between. Here the CDR3 reads CASSFPDNRRSPLHF. The DNA for the CDR3 is TGTGCCAGCAGTTTTCCGGACAATCGACGTTCACCCCTCCACTTT.

The chain links TRBV5-1 to TRBJ2-7; D is possibly TRBD2 (5 bases). Germline CDR1 reads SGHRS; CDR2 reads YFSETQ. Trimming took off 0 bases at V and 3 bases at J, with 16 bases between the two ends. The CDR3 contains 16 residues. The CDR3 bases are TGCGCCAGCAGCTTGGAGATCCGGACTCCACACTACGAGCAGTACTTC. It encodes CASSLEIRTPHYEQYF.

The gene calls are TRBV10-3 and TRBJ2-7, with 7 bases that match TRBD2. Trimming took 2 bases from V and 2 from J; bases not matched to a gene: 6. The CDR3 is 15 amino acids. Germline V gives CDR1 ENHRY, CDR2 SYGVKD. CDR3 nucleotides: TGTGCCATCAGTGAGGGACTAGAAGTTACCTACGAGCAGTACTTC. As protein: CAISEGLEVTYEQYF.

The V gene is TRBV9, the J gene TRBJ1-1; 8 nucleotides agree with TRBD1. The CDR3 sequence is 15 residues long. Trimming at V came to 3 bases and at J to 6 bases, leaving 10 bases not matched to a gene. From germline, CDR1 is SGDLS and CDR2 YYNGEE. In nucleotides, the CDR3 is TGTGCCAGCAGCGACCATCTAGGACAGGGCGCTGAAGCTTTCTTT. It specifies CASSDHLGQGAEAFF.

This clone was picked up a small number of times. CDR3 nucleotide sequence: TGTGCCGGAAGGGGCTCTGGGGCCAACGTCCTGACTTTC. Translated, it gives CAGRGSGANVLTF. The J gene is TRBJ2-6, the V gene TRBV19; the D gene is possibly TRBD1 (5 bases). This CDR3 is built from 13 residues. V lost 11 bases and J lost 0, with 8 bases in between. Germline V lookup: CDR1 LNHDA, CDR2 SQIVND (reference sequence).